Following are 32 T cell receptor beta chains from one sample sequenced in a study of T cells in narcolepsy. Method: immunoSEQ multiplex PCR; TCRdb's copy keeps in-frame clones and lacks some. The sample has tens of thousands of clones; around 81% are singletons. Sequencing was done on a sample of CD45RA- memory CD4+ T cells from PBMCs. The receptors were sampled from a human donor with narcolepsy.

The chain combines TRBV11-1 with TRBJ2-2; D gene unclear. Trimming removed 0 bases at V and 2 bases at J, with 4 bases between. There are 14 residues in the CDR3. The germline V gene has CDR1 SGHAT and CDR2 FQDESV (reference sequence). The CDR3 DNA is TGTGCCAGCAGCTTAGCGAGTAACACCGGGGAGCTGTTTTTT. This gives the protein CASSLASNTGELFF.

The rearrangement joins TRBV11-2 to TRBJ1-2; the D gene is possibly TRBD1 (6 bases). This CDR3 has 14 amino acids. Trimming removed 5 bases at V and 8 bases at J, with 18 bases between. Per the germline V gene, CDR1 is SGHAT and CDR2 is FQNNGV. The CDR3 DNA is TGTGCCAGCAGCGCAGATTGGGGGGCGAGAGGCTACACCTTC. Translation gives CASSADWGARGYTF. The complete variable domain, with remaining parts taken from reference TRBV11-2 and TRBJ1-2, reads EAGVAQSPRYKIIEKRQSVAFWCNPISGHATLYWYQQILGQGPKLLIQFQNNGVVDDSQLPKDRFSAERLKGVDSTLKIQPAKLEDSAVYLCASSADWGARGYTFGSGTRLTVV.

This chain connects TRBV6-5 to TRBJ2-3, with 11 bases aligning to TRBD2. The CDR3 covers 15 residues. Germline V lookup: CDR1 MNHEY, CDR2 SVGAGI. J gave up 1 base and V 6 bases, and 3 bases lay outside the gene matches. This CDR3 reads CASRTLAGGTDTQYF. The CDR3 DNA reads as TGTGCCAGCAGGACACTAGCGGGGGGCACAGATACGCAGTATTTT.

This rearrangement joins TRBV10-3 to TRBJ1-1; D not certain. V was shortened by 8 bases and J by 0 bases, with 10 bases between the two germline ends. The germline gives CDR1 ENHRY, CDR2 SYGVKD. The CDR3 is 13 amino acids. This CDR3 is CAICSGMNTEAFF. The CDR3 DNA reads as TGTGCCATCTGTAGCGGGATGAACACTGAAGCTTTCTTT.

The rearrangement joins TRBV10-3 to TRBJ1-1; 7 nucleotides align to TRBD1. The CDR3 loop spans 12 amino acids. Germline trimming cut 6 bases from V and 4 bases from J; bases unmatched to any gene: 2. Germline-derived CDR1 and CDR2 are ENHRY and SYGVKD. CDR3 in DNA: TGTGCCATCAGCGACAGGGCCACTGAAGCTTTCTTT. Amino acid sequence: CAISDRATEAFF.

This chain uses TRBV25-1 with TRBJ1-1; D not certain. V dropped 6 bases and J dropped 1 base, with 24 bases sitting between them. This CDR3 is built from 18 residues. CDR1 is MGHDK, CDR2 SYGVNS, per germline. Written as DNA, the CDR3 is TGTGCCAGCAGAGAGACTTCCGGGATAAACTCGGGGAACACTGAAGCTTTCTTT. Amino acid sequence: CASRETSGINSGNTEAFF. The whole variable domain, filled in from reference TRBV25-1 and TRBJ1-1, reads EADIYQTPRYLVIGTGKKITLECSQTMGHDKMYWYQQDPGMELHLIHYSYGVNSTEKGDLSSESTVSRIRTEHFPLTLESARPSHTSQYLCASRETSGINSGNTEAFFGQGTRLTVV.

The sample holds one count of this clone. The V gene is TRBV7-8, the J gene TRBJ1-2; 8 bases are shared with TRBD1. Germline V lookup: CDR1 SGHVS, CDR2 FQNEAQ. The ends lost 1 base at V and 8 bases at J; junction bases unmatched: 6. The CDR3 covers 14 residues. DNA for the CDR3: TGTGCCAGCAGCTTAGTCCAGGGGGCGCGAGGCTACACCTTC. Translation: CASSLVQGARGYTF.

V and J are TRBV4-3 and TRBJ2-3, with D perhaps given as TRBD1 or TRBD2 (5 bases each). V lost 3 bases and J lost 2, with 18 bases in between. The CDR3 sequence is 17 residues long. Germline lookup yields CDR1 LGHNA and CDR2 YSLEER. The CDR3 DNA reads as TGCGCCAGCAGCCACGCCCGGGGCCAAAGGGCCACAGATACGCAGTATTTT. Its protein product is CASSHARGQRATDTQYF.

The rearrangement joins TRBV7-6 to TRBJ2-2, with 7 bases that match TRBD1. Germline loops: CDR1 SGHVS, CDR2 FNYEAQ. Unmatched junction bases numbered 5, after V lost 1 base and J lost 6 bases. The CDR3 extends over 15 amino acids. As DNA, the CDR3 is TGTGCCAGCAGCTTAGGGCCAGGGGGAGCCGGGGAGCTGTTTTTT. It translates to CASSLGPGGAGELFF.

The V call is TRBV6-5, the J call TRBJ1-1, with no clear D. The germline gives CDR1 MNHEY, CDR2 SVGAGI. The CDR3 length is 13 residues. Trimming shortened V by 3 bases and J by 1 base, and 6 bases separated the two germline ends. This CDR3 is CASSYSKNTEAFF. CDR3 nucleotides: TGTGCCAGCAGTTATAGCAAGAACACTGAAGCTTTCTTT.

This clone was seen once. This sequence joins TRBV7-2 and TRBJ2-3; 9 bases map to TRBD1. J gave up 6 bases and V 4 bases, and 8 bases lay outside the gene matches. The germline CDR1 and CDR2 sequences are SGHTA and FQGNSA. The CDR3 runs to 15 residues. CDR3 in amino acids: CASSSGGQGIDTQYF. The CDR3 bases are TGTGCCAGCAGCTCGGGGGGACAGGGTATTGATACGCAGTATTTT. The whole variable domain, filled in from reference TRBV7-2 and TRBJ2-3, reads GAGVSQSPSNKVTEKGKDVELRCDPISGHTALYWYRQSLGQGLEFLIYFQGNSAPDKSGLPSDRFSAERTGGSVSTLTIQRTQQEDSAVYLCASSSGGQGIDTQYFGPGTRLTVL.

The chain combines TRBV9 with TRBJ2-5, with TRBD1 matching 9 bases. The CDR3 extends over 14 amino acids. V lost 1 base to trimming and J lost 4 bases; unmatched junction nucleotides: 2. Germline loops: CDR1 SGDLS, CDR2 YYNGEE. CDR3 in DNA: TGTGCCAGCAGCGTACGGACAGGGGCAGAGACCCAGTACTTC. Residues: CASSVRTGAETQYF.

Only a few counts were recorded for this clone. The chain has TRBV6-5 and TRBJ1-1, with TRBD1 matching 7 bases. The V gene's germline CDR1 is MNHEY and CDR2 SVGAGI. V was pared by 4 bases and J by 6 bases, with 5 bases of the junction left unmatched. This CDR3 has 13 residues. The chain's CDR3 is CASSSTGDSEAFF. CDR3 bases: TGTGCCAGCAGTTCAACAGGGGACTCTGAAGCTTTCTTT.

The V call is TRBV11-2, the J call TRBJ2-1; D unclear. The CDR3 is 13 residues long. CDR1 is SGHAT, CDR2 FQNNGV, per germline. With 0 bases removed from V and 6 bases from J, the gap between germline ends came to 6 bases. As DNA, the CDR3 is TGTGCCAGCAGCTTAGAGGGCCCCAATGAGCAGTTCTTC. Translated: CASSLEGPNEQFF.

V usage is TRBV5-1 and J usage is TRBJ2-7; perhaps TRBD1 as D (6 bases). The germline gives CDR1 SGHRS, CDR2 YFSETQ. The CDR3 length is 14 residues. V was trimmed by 0 bases and J by 6 bases, leaving 13 bases between them. The CDR3 DNA follows: TGCGCCAGCAGCTTGGACGAGGGGGAGCGCGAGCAGTACTTC. Its translation is CASSLDEGEREQYF.

The gene calls are TRBV27 and TRBJ1-2; D gene unclear. V was clipped by 2 bases and J by 6 bases, with 10 bases between them. The CDR3 runs 13 residues. Per the germline V gene, CDR1 is MNHEY and CDR2 is SMNVEV (reference sequence). The CDR3 DNA sequence: TGTGCCAGCAGTTTAAGTAGGGTCCATGGCTACACCTTC. It specifies CASSLSRVHGYTF.

The chain employs TRBV5-4 and TRBJ2-1; the match to TRBD2 covers 8 bases. The CDR3 has 17 residues. After removal of 0 bases from V and 9 bases from J, the junction contained 14 bases not matched to a gene. Germline V CDR1 and CDR2: SGHNT, YYREEE (reference sequence). CDR3 DNA: TGTGCCAGCAGCTTGGGAGGAAGCGGGGGAAGGGGGGGTGAGCAGTTCTTC. Amino acids: CASSLGGSGGRGGEQFF. The full variable domain, with the rest looked up from reference TRBV5-4 and TRBJ2-1, is ETGVTQSPTHLIKTRGQQVTLRCSSQSGHNTVSWYQQALGQGPQFIFQYYREEENGRGNFPPRFSGLQFPNYSSELNVNALELDDSALYLCASSLGGSGGRGGEQFFGPGTRLTVL.

V and J are TRBV9 and TRBJ2-2; 7 bases agree with TRBD1. This CDR3 contains 14 residues. Per the germline V gene, CDR1 is SGDLS and CDR2 is YYNGEE. V lost 5 bases to trimming and J lost 5 bases; unmatched junction nucleotides: 6. This chain's CDR3 is CASRPRGQTGELFF. The CDR3 nucleotides read TGTGCCAGCAGGCCCCGGGGACAGACCGGGGAGCTGTTTTTT.

The chain is built from TRBV7-2 and TRBJ2-7; D unclear. In germline, CDR1 is SGHTA, CDR2 FQGNSA. The CDR3 extends over 12 amino acids. The V gene lost 5 bases and the J gene lost 7 bases, with 12 bases spanning the gap. For the CDR3, the DNA is TGTGCCAGCAGCCCGGACCTCGGAGAGCAGTACTTC. This translates into CASSPDLGEQYF.

The chain combines TRBV14 with TRBJ2-5; 10 bases are shared with TRBD1. V lost 0 bases to trimming and J lost 5 bases; unmatched junction nucleotides: 3. The germline CDR1 and CDR2 sequences are SGHDN and FVKESK. The CDR3 totals 15 residues. CDR3 loop: CASSQDRDRGETQYF. Written as DNA, the CDR3 is TGTGCCAGCAGCCAAGATCGGGACAGGGGCGAGACCCAGTACTTC.

The chain carries TRBV28 and TRBJ1-5; a possible D gene is TRBD1 (6 bases). The CDR3 is 16 residues long. The ends were cut back, 3 bases at V and 2 bases at J, with 14 bases in the middle. Germline V CDR1 and CDR2: MDHEN, SYDVKM. The CDR3 loop reads CASSFSRGAGNQPQHF. CDR3 DNA: TGTGCCAGCAGTTTTTCGAGGGGGGCTGGCAATCAGCCCCAGCATTTT.

V and J are TRBV2 and TRBJ2-7; 10 bases match TRBD1. CDR1 and CDR2 (germline): SNHLY, FYNNEI. V dropped 6 bases and J dropped 6; count of bases not matched to a gene: 8. The CDR3 contains 14 residues. CDR3 DNA: TGTGCCAGCAGGATATCGGGACAGGGGTTCGAGCAGTACTTC. Protein: CASRISGQGFEQYF.

The J gene is TRBJ1-2, the V gene TRBV4-3; 8 bases fit TRBD1. The CDR3 is made up of 14 amino acids. V was pared by 4 bases and J by 5 bases, with 6 bases of the junction left unmatched. Germline assignment: CDR1 LGHNA and CDR2 YSLEER. CDR3 residues: CASSPDRGPYGYTF. CDR3 DNA sequence: TGCGCCAGCAGCCCCGACAGGGGCCCATATGGCTACACCTTC.

This clone was seen only once. The chain couples TRBV30 to TRBJ1-3; 7 nucleotides match TRBD1. The CDR3 loop spans 15 amino acids. V was clipped by 4 bases and J by 3 bases; unmatched bases: 9. Germline V gives CDR1 GTSNPN, CDR2 SVGIG (reference sequence). This CDR3 reads CAWTPIGGFGNTIYF. The CDR3 DNA sequence: TGTGCCTGGACCCCAATAGGGGGCTTTGGAAACACCATATATTTT.

This chain joins TRBV11-2 and TRBJ1-1; D possibly corresponds to TRBD1 (6 bases). V lost 8 bases and J lost 11, with 15 bases in between. Looked up from germline, CDR1 is SGHAT and CDR2 is FQNNGV. The CDR3 is 11 amino acids. CDR3 in DNA: TGTGCCAGCGGGGGGGCGCCGCGGGCTTTCTTT. Translation: CASGGAPRAFF.

The chain recombines TRBV30 with TRBJ1-1; D is perhaps TRBD1 (6 bases). Per the germline V gene, CDR1 is GTSNPN and CDR2 is SVGIG (reference sequence). The CDR3 loop spans 12 amino acids. Trimming cost V 7 bases and J 3 bases, with 12 bases left between them. The CDR3 reads CAYGRGYTEAFF. CDR3 coding DNA: TGTGCCTACGGCAGGGGTTACACTGAAGCTTTCTTT.

The rearrangement joins TRBV28 to TRBJ2-3, with TRBD1 matching over 8 bases. There are 15 residues in the CDR3. J was trimmed by 9 bases and V by 6 bases; bases with no gene match: 14. Germline V gives CDR1 MDHEN, CDR2 SYDVKM. The CDR3 here is CASSPPDRGSGTQYF. In DNA, the CDR3 is TGTGCCAGCAGCCCCCCTGACAGGGGAAGTGGAACGCAGTATTTT.

The V gene is TRBV7-2, the J gene TRBJ2-1, with 8 bases aligning to TRBD1. The trim removed 2 bases at V and 0 bases at J, leaving 3 bases unmatched. The CDR3 contains 16 residues. Germline V gives CDR1 SGHTA, CDR2 FQGNSA. This CDR3 reads CASSLLTGGSYNEQFF. The CDR3 DNA follows: TGTGCCAGCAGCTTATTAACAGGGGGCTCCTACAATGAGCAGTTCTTC.

This chain connects TRBV9 to TRBJ2-1, with D perhaps given as TRBD1 or TRBD2 (6 bases each). V dropped 0 bases and J dropped 6 bases, with 13 bases sitting between them. The CDR3 extends over 15 amino acids. Germline loops: CDR1 SGDLS, CDR2 YYNGEE. The CDR3 reads CASSVGGAVGNEQFF. CDR3 DNA sequence: TGTGCCAGCAGCGTAGGGGGGGCTGTGGGCAATGAGCAGTTCTTC.

This sequence joins TRBV27 and TRBJ1-5; tentatively, D is TRBD1 (5 bases). The CDR3 is 13 amino acids. Looked up from germline, CDR1 is MNHEY and CDR2 is SMNVEV (reference sequence). Trimming took off 4 bases at V and 3 bases at J, with 7 bases between the two ends. CDR3 in amino acids: CASSSGPNQPQHF. Here the CDR3 DNA reads TGTGCCAGCAGTTCAGGGCCCAATCAGCCCCAGCATTTT.

The rearrangement joins TRBV7-2 to TRBJ2-3, with 8 nucleotides matching TRBD2. The CDR3 has 16 residues. Germline values: CDR1 SGHTA, CDR2 FQGNSA. V shed 1 base and J 1 base; nucleotides not matched to a gene: 4. The CDR3 region has the DNA TGTGCCAGCAGCTTAGTAGTGCGGGGGGGCACAGATACGCAGTATTTT. This sequence encodes CASSLVVRGGTDTQYF.

The chain links TRBV28 to TRBJ2-2; TRBD1 matches 8 bases. Germline V CDR1 and CDR2: MDHEN, SYDVKM. This CDR3 is built from 18 residues. V was clipped by 6 bases and J by 5 bases; unmatched bases: 17. CDR3 sequence (DNA): TGTGCCAGCAGAAGGCTCTCTGTGGCAGGGGGCCGGACCGGGGAGCTGTTTTTT. It codes for CASRRLSVAGGRTGELFF.